What follows are 30 T cell receptor beta chains derived from one specimen sequenced in a study of T cell clones after liver transplantation. The assay was immunoSEQ multiplex PCR, and TCRdb's table has in-frame clones only and misses some. The sample includes 55,000 or so clones, 65% to 75% of them seen just once. Sequenced material: CD4+ T cells from blood, taken before liver transplant. All receptors come from a human donor who received a liver transplant.

The chain links TRBV9 to TRBJ2-4; perhaps TRBD1 as D (5 bases). The V and J ends lost 4 bases and 7 bases respectively, with 15 bases between them. From germline, CDR1 is SGDLS and CDR2 YYNGEE. The CDR3 runs 14 residues. CDR3 DNA sequence: TGTGCCAGCAGCCACCGGACAACCAGTAACATTCAGTACTTC. This encodes CASSHRTTSNIQYF.

The chain combines TRBV30 with TRBJ1-5, with D possibly being TRBD1 (6 bases). V gave up 5 bases and J gave up 2 bases, with 16 bases separating them. This CDR3 has 15 residues. Germline lookup yields CDR1 GTSNPN and CDR2 SVGIG (reference sequence). CDR3 in amino acids: CAWAEQGRGNQPQHF. The CDR3 nucleotides read TGTGCCTGGGCGGAACAGGGAAGGGGCAATCAGCCCCAGCATTTT.

This rearrangement joins TRBV4-1 to TRBJ2-7; 10 positions match TRBD1. CDR1 is MGHRA, CDR2 YSYEKL, per germline. V trimming: 3 bases; J trimming: 7 bases; junction bases outside the gene matches: 6. The CDR3 runs to 14 residues. CDR3: CASSHGQGVGEQYF. The CDR3 DNA reads TGCGCCAGCAGCCATGGACAGGGGGTGGGGGAGCAGTACTTC.

This clone has only a few counts. V is TRBV6-5 and J is TRBJ2-1; 7 nucleotides line up with TRBD2. The germline gives CDR1 MNHEY, CDR2 SVGAGI. CDR3 size: 14 residues. The V segment lost 5 bases and the J segment 7 bases; nucleotides outside the gene matches: 8. CDR3 protein: CASSPAGSGNEQFF. The CDR3 DNA reads TGTGCCAGCAGTCCAGCGGGGTCTGGGAATGAGCAGTTCTTC.

The chain is built from TRBV7-9 and TRBJ1-4; TRBD1 agrees at 7 bases. V lost 5 bases to trimming and J lost 4 bases; unmatched junction nucleotides: 4. The germline CDR1 and CDR2 sequences are SEHNR and FQNEAQ (reference sequence). The length of the CDR3 is 14 residues. The CDR3: CASSPTGNNEKLFF. DNA of the CDR3: TGTGCCAGCAGCCCGACAGGGAATAATGAAAAACTGTTTTTT.

This clone was seen repeatedly, ten times or more. V and J are TRBV7-7 and TRBJ2-3, with 7 bases identical to TRBD2. CDR1 and CDR2 from the germline V gene are SSHAT and FNYEAQ (reference sequence). The CDR3 runs 15 residues. J gave up 5 bases and V 5 bases, and 10 bases lay outside the gene matches. The CDR3 coding sequence is TGTGCCAGCAGCCACGGAGGACTAGAGAAAGATACGCAGTATTTT. Protein sequence: CASSHGGLEKDTQYF.

Regarding this clone: The sample has other DNA sequences that encode this CDR3 too. The CDR3 loop is CASRQEETQYF. Here the CDR3 DNA reads TGCGCCAGCAGACAAGAAGAGACCCAGTACTTC. The chain links TRBV5-1 to TRBJ2-5; D remains ambiguous. This CDR3 spans 11 amino acids. V was clipped by 5 bases and J by 3 bases, with 5 bases between them. Germline loops: CDR1 SGHRS, CDR2 YFSETQ.

V and J are TRBV11-3 and TRBJ1-5, with TRBD1 identical over 9 bases. Trimming at V came to 9 bases and at J to 1 base, leaving 10 bases not matched to a gene. Germline V lookup: CDR1 SGHNT, CDR2 YENEEA. The CDR3 loop spans 16 amino acids. CDR3: CARITGTGTSNQPQHF. For the CDR3, the DNA is TGTGCCAGAATAACCGGGACAGGGACGAGCAATCAGCCCCAGCATTTT.

Comments on this clone: Other DNA sequences in this specimen translate into the identical CDR3. The chain uses TRBV10-2 and TRBJ1-5, with D unresolved. The germline V gene encodes CDR1 WSHSY and CDR2 SAAADI. This CDR3 has 13 amino acids. Trimming left V 7 bases short and J 3 bases short, with 10 bases between. The CDR3 DNA follows: TGCGCCAGCATGGCGGGTTTCAATCAGCCCCAGCATTTT. It specifies CASMAGFNQPQHF.

The chain has TRBV28 and TRBJ2-7; possibly TRBD1 for D (6 bases). The length of the CDR3 is 14 residues. Trimming shortened V by 6 bases and J by 2 bases, and 14 bases separated the two germline ends. CDR1 and CDR2 from the germline V gene are MDHEN and SYDVKM. The CDR3 sequence is CASRPLDRTYEQYF. As DNA, the CDR3 is TGTGCCAGCAGGCCATTGGACAGAACCTACGAGCAGTACTTC.

The count of this clone is one. Germline and junction disagree at one end, which may indicate a read error. The chain uses TRBV7-7 and TRBJ2-3, with D uncertain. The CDR3 is 15 residues long. Looked up from germline, CDR1 is SSHAT and CDR2 is FNYEAQ (reference sequence). Here the CDR3 reads CASSLGPDTKDTQYF. Written as DNA, the CDR3 is TGTGCTAGCAGCTTAGGTCCCGACACGAAAGATACGCAGTATTTT.

The count of this clone is one. The chain has TRBV19 and TRBJ1-5; TRBD1 matches at 8 bases. V gave up 5 bases and J gave up 8 bases; unmatched junction bases: 14. CDR3 length: 16 residues. Germline V gene sequence: CDR1 LNHDA, CDR2 SQIVND (reference sequence). The CDR3 here is CASSRSGQGNGEPQHF. The CDR3 DNA follows: TGTGCCAGTAGTCGTAGCGGACAGGGCAATGGAGAGCCCCAGCATTTT.

The CDR3 here is CASSEKTGFDQPQHF. CDR3 DNA: TGCGCCAGCAGTGAAAAAACAGGGTTCGATCAGCCCCAGCATTTT. V gene TRBV10-1 combines with J gene TRBJ1-5; perhaps TRBD1 as D (6 bases). Germline V gene lookup returns CDR1 WNHNN and CDR2 SYGVQD (reference sequence). The V and J ends lost 3 bases and 5 bases respectively, with 14 bases between them. This CDR3 comprises 15 residues.

This clone occurred a few times. The V and J genes are TRBV5-4 and TRBJ2-7; D gene uncertain. V lost 0 bases, J lost 5 bases, and 9 bases lay in between. In germline, CDR1 is SGHNT, CDR2 YYREEE (reference sequence). This CDR3 has 13 residues. CDR3 DNA sequence: TGTGCCAGCAGCTTGGCCGGTAATGACGAGCAGTACTTC. This codes for CASSLAGNDEQYF. Combining the CDR3 with reference TRBV5-4 and TRBJ2-7 gives the whole variable domain ETGVTQSPTHLIKTRGQQVTLRCSSQSGHNTVSWYQQALGQGPQFIFQYYREEENGRGNFPPRFSGLQFPNYSSELNVNALELDDSALYLCASSLAGNDEQYFGPGTRLTVT.

This clone was detected once. The DNA of the CDR3 is TGTGCCAGCAGCCCGGACAGAAGCGATGGCTACACCTTC. Amino acids: CASSPDRSDGYTF. The chain uses TRBV5-4 and TRBJ1-2; D might be TRBD1 (6 bases). The CDR3 covers 13 residues. V gave up 4 bases and J gave up 6 bases, with 13 bases separating them. Germline values: CDR1 SGHNT, CDR2 YYREEE (reference sequence).

The chain is built from TRBV5-4 and TRBJ2-7, with D possibly TRBD1 on 5 matching bases. Trimming shortened V by 4 bases and J by 2 bases, and 10 bases separated the two germline ends. Germline values: CDR1 SGHNT, CDR2 YYREEE (reference sequence). This CDR3 has 13 amino acids. The CDR3 sequence is CASSRGSTYEQYF. The CDR3 DNA follows: TGTGCCAGCAGCAGGGGCAGTACCTACGAGCAGTACTTC.

The rearrangement joins TRBV6-1 to TRBJ1-1, with D possibly being TRBD1 (6 bases). The CDR3 has 13 amino acids. Trimming removed 6 bases at V and 5 bases at J, with 13 bases between. Germline values: CDR1 MNHNS, CDR2 SASEGT. The CDR3 DNA reads as TGTGCCAGCAGGCGGGGGGCGCAGACTGAAGCTTTCTTT. This encodes CASRRGAQTEAFF.

At least ten counts were recorded for this clone. The chain recombines TRBV2 with TRBJ2-4; D gene unclear. Germline assignment: CDR1 SNHLY and CDR2 FYNNEI. V was pared by 5 bases and J by 0 bases, with 8 bases between. The CDR3 is 14 amino acids. The CDR3 protein is CASSTIAAKNIQYF. In nucleotides, the CDR3 is TGTGCCAGCAGTACCATAGCAGCCAAAAACATTCAGTACTTC.

The chain combines TRBV29-1 with TRBJ2-2, with TRBD1 identical over 7 bases. This CDR3 comprises 13 residues. The germline gives CDR1 SQVTM, CDR2 ANQGSEA. V dropped 6 bases and J dropped 4; count of bases not matched to a gene: 5. Written as DNA, the CDR3 is TGCAGCGTCGAACAGGGGCCCACCGGGGAGCTGTTTTTT. Translated: CSVEQGPTGELFF.

The chain joins TRBV25-1 to TRBJ1-1, with 7 bases fitting TRBD1. Germline assignment: CDR1 MGHDK and CDR2 SYGVNS. V trimming: 7 bases; J trimming: 1 base; junction bases outside the gene matches: 6. CDR3 length equals 14 residues. The CDR3 bases are TGTGCCAGCATCCCGACAGGGAGGAACACTGAAGCTTTCTTT. Its protein product is CASIPTGRNTEAFF.

The CDR3 protein is CASNQDNEKLFF. The CDR3 bases are TGTGCCAGCAACCAGGATAATGAAAAACTGTTTTTT. The V gene is TRBV5-8, the J gene TRBJ1-4; D gene unclear. Germline loops: CDR1 SGHTS, CDR2 YDEGEE. The CDR3 is made up of 12 amino acids. The V end lost 6 bases, the J end lost 4 bases, and 7 bases lay between the germline ends. The full variable domain, in which reference TRBV5-8 and TRBJ1-4 provide the parts outside the CDR3, is EAGVTQSPTHLIKTRGQQATLRCSPISGHTSVYWYQQALGLGLQFLLWYDEGEERNRGNFPPRFSGRQFPNYSSELNVNALELEDSALYLCASNQDNEKLFFGSGTQLSVL.

In this sample, this clone turned up a few times. J is TRBJ1-5 and V is TRBV30; a possible D gene is TRBD1 (5 bases). Deletions cut 0 bases from V and 2 bases from J, with 11 bases between. Germline CDR1 GTSNPN, CDR2 SVGIG (reference sequence). The CDR3 runs to 15 residues. CDR3 region: CAWSVGRGGNQPQHF. The CDR3 coding sequence is TGTGCCTGGAGTGTGGGACGGGGGGGCAATCAGCCCCAGCATTTT.

The chain recombines TRBV7-2 with TRBJ1-4; D gene unclear. Germline CDR1 reads SGHTA; CDR2 reads FQGNSA. With 1 base removed from V and 4 bases from J, the gap between germline ends came to 13 bases. CDR3 length: 16 amino acids. CDR3 nucleotide sequence: TGTGCCAGCAGCTTAGGAGGGTTACCCTTTAATGAAAAACTGTTTTTT. Translating gives CASSLGGLPFNEKLFF.

There are a few counts of this clone. The rearrangement uses TRBV4-1 and TRBJ1-4; 9 bases agree with TRBD1. The CDR3 covers 15 residues. Looked up from germline, CDR1 is MGHRA and CDR2 is YSYEKL. The ends lost 2 bases at V and 7 bases at J; junction bases unmatched: 5. In DNA, the CDR3 is TGCGCCAGCAGCCAACTGGGACAGGGAAGTGAAAAACTGTTTTTT. Residues: CASSQLGQGSEKLFF.

The V gene is TRBV28, the J gene TRBJ2-2, with D perhaps matching TRBD1 (5 bases). Between the trimmed V and J ends, which lost 3 bases and 4 bases, there was a span of 6 bases. Germline V gene lookup returns CDR1 MDHEN and CDR2 SYDVKM. There are 13 residues in the CDR3. The CDR3 DNA sequence: TGTGCCAGCAGTTTTGGGGCCACCGGGGAGCTGTTTTTT. Encoded protein: CASSFGATGELFF. Combining the CDR3 with reference TRBV28 and TRBJ2-2 gives the whole variable domain DVKVTQSSRYLVKRTGEKVFLECVQDMDHENMFWYRQDPGLGLRLIYFSYDVKMKEKGDIPEGYSVSREKKERFSLILESASTNQTSMYLCASSFGATGELFFGEGSRLTVL.

DNA of the CDR3: TGTGCCATCGGGGCTTCAACCTACGAGCAGTACTTC. Protein: CAIGASTYEQYF. The chain has TRBV10-3 and TRBJ2-7; D may be TRBD1 (5 bases). There are 12 residues in the CDR3. Trimming removed 8 bases from V and 2 bases from J, with 10 bases in between. Germline-derived CDR1 and CDR2 are ENHRY and SYGVKD.

The chain uses TRBV7-8 and TRBJ2-7; weak D call: TRBD1 (7 bases). CDR3 size: 15 residues. Per the germline V gene, CDR1 is SGHVS and CDR2 is FQNEAQ. V lost 5 bases and J lost 2, with 16 bases in between. The CDR3 nucleotides read TGTGCCAGCAGCGGATACAGGGGCGGGGCCTACGAGCAGTACTTC. This translates into CASSGYRGGAYEQYF.

This clone turned up a few times. The J gene is TRBJ1-5, the V gene TRBV27; tentatively, D is TRBD1 (6 bases). Germline CDR1 MNHEY, CDR2 SMNVEV (reference sequence). The CDR3 consists of 14 residues. Trimming took 5 bases from V and 5 from J, leaving 13 bases between them. CDR3 in DNA: TGTGCCAGCAGTCTAGGGGGGGTTGATCAGCCCCAGCATTTT. Protein product: CASSLGGVDQPQHF.

This chain uses TRBV6-1 with TRBJ1-6; D not certain. Trimming removed 3 bases at V and 8 bases at J, with 5 bases between. The CDR3 is 12 residues long. Germline V lookup: CDR1 MNHNS, CDR2 SASEGT. The CDR3 sequence is CASSERDSPLHF. CDR3 in DNA: TGTGCCAGCAGTGAGAGGGATTCACCCCTCCACTTT.

The V and J genes are TRBV29-1 and TRBJ1-2; 8 nucleotides line up with TRBD1. Trimming removed 6 bases from V and 7 bases from J; junction bases left unmatched: 4. This CDR3 spans 11 amino acids. Germline values: CDR1 SQVTM, CDR2 ANQGSEA. CDR3 sequence reads: CSVGDRGGYTF. CDR3 nucleotide sequence: TGCAGCGTCGGTGACAGGGGTGGCTACACCTTC.